These 24 T cell receptor beta chains were all obtained from the same sample, sequenced in a study of blood T cell repertoires in COVID-19. TCRdb's copy holds only in-frame clones and misses some; the assay was immunoSEQ multiplex PCR. Here the sample spans 340,000 or so clones, more than 70% being singletons. The sample was peripheral blood. The receptors derive from a man aged 25-40 years with active or convalescent COVID-19.

V and J are TRBV19 and TRBJ1-1; D possibly corresponds to TRBD1 (5 bases). Germline CDR1 and CDR2: LNHDA and SQIVND (reference sequence). The ends were cut back, 5 bases at V and 1 base at J, with 11 bases in the middle. The CDR3 consists of 14 residues. CDR3 nucleotide sequence: TGTGCCAGTAGTGACAGCATAGCGAACACTGAAGCTTTCTTT. It yields the protein CASSDSIANTEAFF. Full variable domain (outside the CDR3, taken from reference TRBV19 and TRBJ1-1): DGGITQSPKYLFRKEGQNVTLSCEQNLNHDAMYWYRQDPGQGLRLIYYSQIVNDFQKGDIAEGYSVSREKKESFPLTVTSAQKNPTAFYLCASSDSIANTEAFFGQGTRLTVV.

This chain links TRBV6-1 with TRBJ1-5, with 7 bases that match TRBD1. The V gene's germline CDR1 is MNHNS and CDR2 SASEGT. The V and J ends lost 2 bases and 2 bases, in that order; junction bases with no gene match: 3. The CDR3 is 15 residues long. The DNA for the CDR3 is TGTGCCAGCAGTGAAAGGGGGCGCGGCAATCAGCCCCAGCATTTT. It specifies CASSERGRGNQPQHF.

J is TRBJ2-3 and V is TRBV3-1 (or the pseudogene TRBV3-2); TRBD2 aligns across 9 bases. The CDR3 sequence is 17 residues long. V lost 0 bases and J lost 1; bases outside the gene matches: 5. The germline V gene encodes CDR1 LGHDT and CDR2 YNNKEL (reference sequence). The CDR3 region is CASSQDFRTSGTDTQYF. The CDR3 DNA is TGTGCCAGCAGCCAAGATTTCCGGACTAGCGGCACAGATACGCAGTATTTT.

The rearrangement links TRBV7-9 to TRBJ2-7, with D perhaps matching TRBD1 or TRBD2 (6 bases each). The V gene lost 7 bases and the J gene lost 3 bases, with 13 bases spanning the gap. The CDR3 length is 13 residues. Germline-derived CDR1 and CDR2 are SEHNR and FQNEAQ (reference sequence). DNA for the CDR3: TGTGCCAGCACGCGGGACACCAACTACGAGCAGTACTTC. As protein: CASTRDTNYEQYF.

This clone was picked up a small number of times. This chain connects TRBV30 to TRBJ1-4; 7 positions match TRBD1. The trim removed 5 bases at V and 3 bases at J, leaving 3 bases unmatched. The CDR3 is made up of 13 amino acids. Germline V gives CDR1 GTSNPN, CDR2 SVGIG (reference sequence). The CDR3 DNA sequence: TGTGCCTGGGACAGGGTATCTAATGAAAAACTGTTTTTT. It is translated as CAWDRVSNEKLFF.

This clone appeared a single time. The chain carries TRBV27 and TRBJ2-2; 14 nucleotides align to TRBD2. Germline-derived CDR1 and CDR2 are MNHEY and SMNVEV (reference sequence). This CDR3 contains 18 residues. Trimming cost V 5 bases and J 4 bases; bases outside gene matches: 9. The CDR3 sequence is CASSQPGLAGDGTGELFF. CDR3 nucleotide sequence: TGTGCCAGCAGTCAACCGGGACTAGCGGGAGACGGCACCGGGGAGCTGTTTTTT.

The chain couples TRBV5-5 to TRBJ1-5, with D possibly matching TRBD1 (5 bases). The CDR3 has 13 amino acids. Trimming shortened V by 3 bases and J by 8 bases, and 12 bases separated the two germline ends. The germline CDR1 and CDR2 sequences are SGHKS and YYEKEE (reference sequence). The DNA for the CDR3 is TGTGCCAGCAGCTCGGGACTTCGGGAGCCCCAGCATTTT. This sequence encodes CASSSGLREPQHF.

The rearrangement uses TRBV18 and TRBJ2-7; D is unresolved. CDR1 is KGHSH, CDR2 LQKENI, per germline. Trimming cost V 4 bases and J 1 base, with 20 bases left between them. This CDR3 spans 17 amino acids. Written as DNA, the CDR3 is TGTGCCAGCTCACGTCCCTACCAAGGCAGGTTGTCCTACGAGCAGTACTTC. It yields the protein CASSRPYQGRLSYEQYF. Full variable domain (rest looked up from reference TRBV18 and TRBJ2-7): NAGVMQNPRHLVRRRGQEARLRCSPMKGHSHVYWYRQLPEEGLKFMVYLQKENIIDESGMPKERFSAEFPKEGPSILRIQQVVRGDSAAYFCASSRPYQGRLSYEQYFGPGTRLTVT.

In this sample, this clone turned up once. CDR3 in DNA: TGTGCCAGCAGTTACTTACTAGCGGGGAACACCGGGGAGCTGTTTTTT. Protein sequence: CASSYLLAGNTGELFF. The chain links TRBV9 to TRBJ2-2, with 9 bases fitting TRBD2. J gave up 1 base and V 5 bases, and 6 bases lay outside the gene matches. In germline, CDR1 is SGDLS, CDR2 YYNGEE. The CDR3 is made up of 16 amino acids.

A single count supports this clone. This sequence joins TRBV7-9 and TRBJ2-7; 7 bases map to TRBD1. From germline, CDR1 is SEHNR and CDR2 FQNEAQ (reference sequence). V was clipped by 5 bases and J by 3 bases; unmatched bases: 1. The CDR3 is 12 amino acids. The CDR3 loop is CASSRTGYEQYF. In DNA form, the CDR3 reads TGTGCCAGCAGCCGGACAGGCTACGAGCAGTACTTC.

The J gene is TRBJ1-1, the V gene TRBV5-1, with TRBD1 matching over 9 bases. V lost 4 bases, J lost 7 bases, and 5 bases stayed unmatched. The CDR3 loop spans 13 amino acids. Germline V gene data show CDR1 as SGHRS and CDR2 as YFSETQ. The CDR3 here is CASSGRQGDEAFF. CDR3 nucleotide sequence: TGCGCCAGCAGCGGCCGACAGGGGGATGAAGCTTTCTTT.

The chain combines TRBV19 with TRBJ2-5; a possible D gene is TRBD1 (5 bases). Germline V gives CDR1 LNHDA, CDR2 SQIVND (reference sequence). The V gene lost 8 bases and the J gene lost 5 bases, with 18 bases spanning the gap. This CDR3 is 14 amino acids long. CDR3 sequence reads: CASRAPDSHETQYF. The DNA for the CDR3 is TGTGCCAGTCGCGCCCCCGACAGTCATGAGACCCAGTACTTC.

The J gene is TRBJ1-3, the V gene TRBV10-3; weak D call: TRBD1 (5 bases). This CDR3 region has 16 residues. Germline CDR1 is ENHRY and CDR2 is SYGVKD. V lost 0 bases and J 0 bases, leaving 9 bases between the germline ends. The CDR3 here is CAISESGRVSGNTIYF. CDR3 DNA sequence: TGTGCCATCAGTGAGTCGGGCAGGGTCTCTGGAAACACCATATATTTT.

The CDR3, as DNA: TGTGCCAGCAGCAAGGACAGGGATGGCTACACCTTC. It codes for CASSKDRDGYTF. This chain connects TRBV5-5 to TRBJ1-2; TRBD1 aligns across 8 bases. The V segment lost 4 bases and the J segment 6 bases; nucleotides outside the gene matches: 2. The CDR3 is 12 residues long. Germline V gene sequence: CDR1 SGHKS, CDR2 YYEKEE (reference sequence).

The genes are TRBV5-5 and TRBJ2-3; possibly TRBD2 for D (6 bases). The CDR3 has 15 residues. With 4 bases removed from V and 5 bases from J, the gap between germline ends came to 17 bases. From germline, CDR1 is SGHKS and CDR2 YYEKEE (reference sequence). The CDR3 loop reads CASSPGRRVEDTQYF. CDR3 DNA sequence: TGTGCCAGCAGCCCCGGTCGGAGGGTGGAAGATACGCAGTATTTT. Together with reference TRBV5-5 and TRBJ2-3, the CDR3 gives the full variable domain: DAGVTQSPTHLIKTRGQQVTLRCSPISGHKSVSWYQQVLGQGPQFIFQYYEKEERGRGNFPDRFSARQFPNYSSELNVNALLLGDSALYLCASSPGRRVEDTQYFGPGTRLTVL.

This clone was counted a single time. V gene TRBV7-2 combines with J gene TRBJ1-4; tentatively, D is TRBD1 (6 bases). V lost 4 bases to trimming and J lost 3 bases, with 9 bases between them. Looked up from germline, CDR1 is SGHTA and CDR2 is FQGNSA. The length of the CDR3 is 14 residues. The CDR3 DNA reads TGTGCCAGCAGCTCCGGGACACCTAATGAAAAACTGTTTTTT. Translation gives CASSSGTPNEKLFF.

The chain has TRBV12-3 or TRBV12-4 and TRBJ2-1; TRBD2 matches at 10 bases. The CDR3 loop spans 10 amino acids. For the CDR3, the DNA is TGTGCTAGCGGGGGGAGCTGGGAGTTCTTC. Its protein is CASGGSWEFF.

This clone appeared once. The DNA for the CDR3 is TGTGCCAGCAGAGCCTTAACAGGGGGGAATTCACCCCTCCACTTT. Its protein is CASRALTGGNSPLHF. This chain uses TRBV27 with TRBJ1-6, with 8 nucleotides matching TRBD1. The junction had 8 bases not matched to a gene; V was cut back by 6 bases and J by 7 bases. This CDR3 comprises 15 residues. Germline CDR1 is MNHEY and CDR2 is SMNVEV (reference sequence).

The chain is built from TRBV5-1 and TRBJ1-1, with TRBD1 identical over 10 bases. This CDR3 has 13 amino acids. CDR1 and CDR2 from the germline V gene are SGHRS and YFSETQ. V dropped 0 bases and J dropped 13; count of bases not matched to a gene: 6. The DNA for the CDR3 is TGCGCCAGCAGCTTGGCCGGGACAGGGGACGTTTTCTTT. Its translation: CASSLAGTGDVFF.

This clone was seen a handful of times. This chain uses TRBV6-5 with TRBJ1-2, with D possibly matching TRBD1 (5 bases). Germline CDR1 MNHEY, CDR2 SVGAGI. The germline V and J ends were trimmed by 6 bases and 8 bases, with 16 bases remaining between them. This CDR3 is built from 13 residues. The CDR3 region has the DNA TGTGCCAGCAGCCTCGGACACCTTGGGGGCTACACCTTC. Protein sequence: CASSLGHLGGYTF.

J is TRBJ2-1 and V is TRBV9, with D perhaps TRBD2 (6 bases). Trimming took 2 bases from V and 0 from J, leaving 9 bases between them. Germline V gene data show CDR1 as SGDLS and CDR2 as YYNGEE. There are 15 residues in the CDR3. CDR3 sequence (DNA): TGTGCCAGCAGCGTGGGGACTTCCTCCTACAATGAGCAGTTCTTC. It specifies CASSVGTSSYNEQFF.

This clone has just one count. The chain employs TRBV4-3 and TRBJ1-4; 10 positions agree with TRBD1. This CDR3 is built from 15 residues. The trim removed 2 bases at V and 10 bases at J, leaving 7 bases unmatched. Germline-derived CDR1 and CDR2 are LGHNA and YSLEER. CDR3 sequence: CASSQTPGTGVKLFF. As DNA, the CDR3 is TGCGCCAGCAGCCAAACCCCCGGGACAGGGGTAAAACTGTTTTTT.

This chain joins TRBV7-3 and TRBJ2-2; no definite D call. Germline V lookup: CDR1 SGHTA, CDR2 FQGTGA. The CDR3 is made up of 13 amino acids. V lost 1 base to trimming and J lost 5 bases, with 5 bases between them. The CDR3 coding sequence is TGTGCCAGCAGCTTAATGGAGACCGGGGAGCTGTTTTTT. Residues: CASSLMETGELFF.

The chain couples TRBV28 to TRBJ2-1, with 9 nucleotides matching TRBD2. CDR1 MDHEN and CDR2 SYDVKM come from the germline V gene. Trimming took 6 bases from V and 9 from J; bases not matched to a gene: 6. This CDR3 is 13 amino acids long. The CDR3 sequence is CASRVAGVGEQFF. CDR3 in DNA: TGTGCCAGCAGGGTAGCGGGAGTGGGTGAGCAGTTCTTC.